This T cell receptor beta chain was recovered during a study of siplizumab effects on memory and regulatory T cells. Study-wide results and limits: The authors could not assign a naive or memory phenotype to roughly 80-95% of proliferating CD4+ or CD8+ clones.

For this clone: Its target is not known.

The table came from immunoSEQ multiplex PCR; TCRdb's copy has only in-frame clones and leaves some out. This sample has 100,000 or so clones; 80% to 95% occur once, and the top ten carry 12%. V was cut by 7 bases and J by 0 bases, with 8 bases left in between. The germline gives CDR1 SGHRS, CDR2 YFSETQ. This CDR3 region has 13 residues. Sequencing was performed on non-Treg CD4+ T cells sorted from blood. The gene calls are TRBV5-1 and TRBJ1-3; D is undetermined. The receptor's source is a human donor in good health. CDR3 sequence reads: CASSRSSGNTIYF. Here the CDR3 DNA reads TGCGCCAGCTCCCGTAGCTCTGGAAACACCATATATTTT. The variable domain in full, with the rest retrieved from reference TRBV5-1 and TRBJ1-3, is KAGVTQTPRYLIKTRGQQVTLSCSPISGHRSVSWYQQTPGQGLQFLFEYFSETQRNKGNFPGRFSGRQFSNSRSEMNVSTLELGDSALYLCASSRSSGNTIYFGEGSWLTVV.